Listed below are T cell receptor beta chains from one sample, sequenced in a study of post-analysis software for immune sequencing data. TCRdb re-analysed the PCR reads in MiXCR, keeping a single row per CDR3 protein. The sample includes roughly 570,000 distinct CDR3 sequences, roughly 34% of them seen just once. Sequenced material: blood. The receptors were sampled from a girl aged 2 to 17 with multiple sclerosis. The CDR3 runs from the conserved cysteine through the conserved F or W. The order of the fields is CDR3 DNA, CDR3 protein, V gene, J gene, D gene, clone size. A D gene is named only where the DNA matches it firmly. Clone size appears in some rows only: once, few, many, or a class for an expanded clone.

TGTGCCAGCAGCTTAGCGCGGCAGGTTTATCAGTATTTT,CASSLARQVYQYF,TRBV7-9,TRBJ2-3,.,many
TGTGCCAGCAGCCAAGTTGGAGGGACCGGCTACACCTTC,CASSQVGGTGYTF,TRBV3-1,TRBJ1-2,.,.
TGTGCCAGCAGTTTTCTAGATCGCTCCTACAATGAGCAGTTCTTC,CASSFLDRSYNEQFF,TRBV12-3/TRBV12-4,TRBJ2-1,.,.
TGCGCCAGCAGTCAACAGGGTTGGGAGACCCAGTACTTC,CASSQQGWETQYF,TRBV5-1,TRBJ2-5,.,.
TGTGCCAGCAGCTTAAGAGGGCGGGCTCTCAGAGATACGCAGTATTTT,CASSLRGRALRDTQYF,TRBV7-9,TRBJ2-3,.,.
TGTGCCAGCAGCGTAGCAGCCATCACCGGGGAGACCCAGTACTTC,CASSVAAITGETQYF,TRBV9,TRBJ2-5,.,.
TGCGCCAGCAGCCAAGAGAAGAAAGGGGATCGGGGCACTGAAGCTTTCTTT,CASSQEKKGDRGTEAFF,TRBV4-1,TRBJ1-1,.,.
TGTGCCAGCAGTAAACCCGGGGAGCTGTTTTTT,CASSKPGELFF,TRBV11-2,TRBJ2-2,.,.
TGCGCCAGCAGCCAAGATATTATAGGGGGCAAAAATGAGCAGTTCTTC,CASSQDIIGGKNEQFF,TRBV4-1,TRBJ2-1,TRBD1,.
TGTGCCAGCAGCCCTTTTGGGGGCGTGTATAATTCACCCCTCCACTTT,CASSPFGGVYNSPLHF,TRBV7-2,TRBJ1-6,.,few